The rows below give T cell receptor beta chains drawn from one sample of a study of T cells in Graves' hyperthyroidism and ophthalmopathy. Via MiXCR, TCRdb re-called the multiplex PCR reads, giving one row per CDR3 protein. The sample contains roughly 260,000 distinct CDR3 sequences, roughly 14% of which appear only once. Sequenced sample: blood. The source is a woman in her forties with Graves' hyperthyroidism that later progressed to Graves' ophthalmopathy. The CDR3 runs from the conserved cysteine through the conserved F or W. A D gene is named only where the DNA matches it firmly. The listing skips clone size in some rows; elsewhere it reads once, few, many or a size class.

D gene,clone size,CDR3 length,V gene,J gene,CDR3 DNA,CDR3 protein
-,many,11,TRBV20-1,TRBJ1-4,TGCAGTGCTACAAGGAATGAAAAACTGTTTTTT,CSATRNEKLFF
-,many,15,TRBV30,TRBJ2-7,TGTGCCTGGAGTCTTTTAGGGGGTGCAGGAGACGAGCAGTACTTC,CAWSLLGGAGDEQYF
-,few,12,TRBV18,TRBJ1-1,TGTGCCAGCTCACCCCTAGGGGGTGAAGCTTTCTTT,CASSPLGGEAFF
TRBD2,many,16,TRBV5-1,TRBJ2-2,TGCGCCAGCGGGGCTAGCGGGAGCGGTATCACCGGGGAGCTGTTTTTT,CASGASGSGITGELFF
-,many,15,TRBV5-1,TRBJ2-3,TGCGCCAGCAGCTGGGACTCCCTGGACACAGATACGCAGTATTTT,CASSWDSLDTDTQYF
-,-,13,TRBV7-2,TRBJ2-3,TGTGCCAGCAGCTTAGCAGGGGTGGTTACGCAGTATTTT,CASSLAGVVTQYF
-,many,14,TRBV24-1,TRBJ2-1,TGTGCCACCAGTGATCCGGGACATATCAGTGAGCAGTTCTTC,CATSDPGHISEQFF
-,many,15,TRBV15,TRBJ2-7,TGTGCCACCAGCAGAGAGGGGGGGGGGCTTGGCGAGCAGTACTTC,CATSREGGGLGEQYF
TRBD1,many,15,TRBV7-2,TRBJ1-2,TGTGCCAGCAGCTTAAGAGACAGGGTAGCCTATGGCTACACCTTC,CASSLRDRVAYGYTF
TRBD1,many,15,TRBV20-1,TRBJ1-2,TGCAGTGCTAGAGGAGGGGGCAGCTGGGGTGTCGGCTACACCTTC,CSARGGGSWGVGYTF
TRBD2,few,16,TRBV6-1,TRBJ2-3,TGTGCCAGCAGTGATTTGCCAGGGAGGGACACAGATACGCAGTATTTT,CASSDLPGRDTDTQYF
TRBD1,many,12,TRBV6-1,TRBJ2-5,TGTGCCATCCAGGACAGGGCCGAGACCCAGTACTTC,CAIQDRAETQYF
TRBD2,-,15,TRBV2,TRBJ2-1,TGTGCCAGCAGTGAATGGACTAGCGGGAAGCGTGAGCAGTTCTTC,CASSEWTSGKREQFF
-,many,16,TRBV12-3/TRBV12-4,TRBJ1-2,TGTGCCAGCAGTTTAAGAAGTGGCGGGCCGAGCTATGGCTACACCTTC,CASSLRSGGPSYGYTF
TRBD1,many,16,TRBV18,TRBJ2-1,TGTGCCAGCTCACTTTTGGTGGACAGGGGTTTCAATGAGCAGTTCTTC,CASSLLVDRGFNEQFF
TRBD2,many,13,TRBV15,TRBJ2-5,TGTGCCACCAGCGGGATAGCGGGAGAGACCCAGTACTTC,CATSGIAGETQYF
-,many,11,TRBV28,TRBJ2-1,TGTGCCAGCAGTTTAGACCATGAGCAGTTCTTC,CASSLDHEQFF
-,-,14,TRBV29-1,TRBJ2-5,TGCAGCGTTGTAGCTCGAGACACCCAAGAGACCCAGTACTTC,CSVVARDTQETQYF
-,many,18,TRBV7-2,TRBJ1-1,TGTGCCAGCAGCTTGTGGTTCCGGACAGTCAAGATGAACACTGAAGCTTTCTTT,CASSLWFRTVKMNTEAFF
TRBD2,few,14,TRBV19,TRBJ2-2,TGTGCCAGTACCCCGGGACTAGCATCCGGGGAGCTGTTTTTT,CASTPGLASGELFF
-,few,15,TRBV6-1,TRBJ2-3,TGTGCCAGCACCTCGTGCCCTTCTTGCACAGATACGCAGTATTTT,CASTSCPSCTDTQYF
TRBD2,few,16,TRBV3-1,TRBJ2-2,TGTGCCAGCAGCCTTAGCGGGAGGGCCGTAGGCAGGGAGCTGTTTTTT,CASSLSGRAVGRELFF
-,few,16,TRBV6-5,TRBJ2-2,TGTGCCAGCAGTTCCCCCGGGACTGAAGCAACCGGGGAGCTGTTTTTT,CASSSPGTEATGELFF
TRBD2,many,15,TRBV28,TRBJ2-5,TGTGCCAGCAGTTCACCACAGGGACTAGCGGGAAGCCAGTACTTC,CASSSPQGLAGSQYF
-,many,16,TRBV11-2,TRBJ1-1,TGTGCCAGCAGCTTAGAATGGGGACTCCCGGACGCTGAAGCTTTCTTT,CASSLEWGLPDAEAFF
-,many,15,TRBV2,TRBJ1-2,TGTGCCAGCAGTGATGTTGAGGGTTCTAACTATGGCTACACCTTC,CASSDVEGSNYGYTF
TRBD1,-,16,TRBV5-6,TRBJ2-4,TGTGCCAGCAGCCGACAGGGCTTTAAAGCCAAAAACATTCAGTACTTC,CASSRQGFKAKNIQYF
-,-,16,TRBV4-1,TRBJ1-5,TGCGCCAGCAGCCAAGTGTTAAGGCAGGGCGAACAGCCCCAGCATTTT,CASSQVLRQGEQPQHF
-,-,14,TRBV15,TRBJ2-3,TGTGCCACCAGCAGAGATCGGGCCTCAGGTACGCAGTATTTT,CATSRDRASGTQYF
-,-,16,TRBV7-9,TRBJ1-1,TGTGCCAGCAGCCGGGAGGGGGGGCAGCTGGGCACTGAAGCTTCCTTT,CASSREGGQLGTEASF
-,many,14,TRBV15,TRBJ1-4,TGTGCCACCAGCAGAGACAGGGGCCATGAAAAACTGTTTTTT,CATSRDRGHEKLFF
-,many,16,TRBV28,TRBJ1-3,TGTGCCAGCAGCTTGCAGCGGGCTGGGAGAAAAAACACCATATATTTT,CASSLQRAGRKNTIYF
TRBD1,many,14,TRBV19,TRBJ2-1,TGTGCCAGCACCGGACAGGGGGCAATCGGTGAGCAGTTCTTC,CASTGQGAIGEQFF
-,many,15,TRBV7-9,TRBJ2-1,TGTGCCAGTCAGGGCGTGGGGAGCTCCTACAATGAGCAGTTCTTC,CASQGVGSSYNEQFF
-,many,14,TRBV5-1,TRBJ2-3,TGCGCCAGCAGCCTTGTTGGGGTGACAGATACGCAGTATTTT,CASSLVGVTDTQYF
TRBD1,many,15,TRBV28,TRBJ1-5,TGTGCCAGCAGGGATACAGGGGGTAGCAATCAGCCCCAGCATTTT,CASRDTGGSNQPQHF
-,many,14,TRBV20-1,TRBJ2-1,TGCAGTGCTAGTTTTGTGGGAGACTACAATGAGCAGTTCTTC,CSASFVGDYNEQFF
-,many,14,TRBV9,TRBJ1-1,TGTGCCAGCAGCGTAGCGGGGGAGGGGACTGAAGCTTTCTTT,CASSVAGEGTEAFF
TRBD2,-,16,TRBV5-1,TRBJ2-7,TGCGCCAGCAGCTCCCACCCAAGCGGGACGCTACGCGAGCAGTACTTC,CASSSHPSGTLREQYF
TRBD2,many,15,TRBV12-3/TRBV12-4,TRBJ2-1,TGTGCCAGCAGTCCCGGGACTAGTTTCAAGGCTGAGCAGTTCTTC,CASSPGTSFKAEQFF
-,many,14,TRBV7-9,TRBJ2-3,TGTGCCATCCAGAACCTTCTCCGGGGAGATACGCAGTATTTT,CAIQNLLRGDTQYF
-,many,18,TRBV28,TRBJ2-5,TGTGCCAGCAGTTTCACGATGATAGTAGCGGCGGGACGGGAGACCCAGTACTTC,CASSFTMIVAAGRETQYF
TRBD2,many,16,TRBV13,TRBJ2-7,TGTGCCACCGCCATATCGGGACTAGCGGGAACTGGGGAGCAGTACTTC,CATAISGLAGTGEQYF
TRBD2,many,18,TRBV28,TRBJ2-1,TGTGCCAGCAGTTTAACTAGCGGGAGGCCGGGCTCCTACAATGAGCAGTTCTTC,CASSLTSGRPGSYNEQFF
-,many,14,TRBV12-3/TRBV12-4,TRBJ2-1,TGTGCCAGCAGTTTTCGGCGGGGCAACAATGAGCAGTTCTTC,CASSFRRGNNEQFF
-,many,14,TRBV27,TRBJ1-1,TGTGCCAGCAGTTCGGAGACTGGGAACACTGAAGCTTTCTTT,CASSSETGNTEAFF
-,many,15,TRBV29-1,TRBJ2-3,TGCAGCGCTCCTTCAGGCGGCGGAAGGACAGATACGCAGTATTTT,CSAPSGGGRTDTQYF